The clone carrying this T cell receptor (beta chain) was recorded only once. Being one base from a much bigger clone, this may be a read error. The sample is drawn from a study of neurological immune-mediated disorders. The germline gives CDR1 WNHNN, CDR2 SYGVQD (reference sequence). The CDR3 consists of 13 residues. TCRdb independently ran MiXCR on the 5' RACE reads; one entry per CDR3 protein. Here the sample spans 19,000 or so distinct CDR3 sequences, less than 15% being singletons. The rearrangement links TRBV10-1 to TRBJ2-1; the match to TRBD2 covers 9 bases. This receptor was taken from a woman aged 55-75 years with HTLV-1-associated myelopathy (HAM/TSP). The specimen sequenced was CD4+ T cells from blood. CDR3 sequence: CDSSEMREGEQFF. The CDR3 nucleotides read TGCGACAGCAGTGAAATGCGGGAGGGGGAGCAGTTCTTC.